A selection of T cell receptor beta chains follows, all from one sample in a study of blood T cell repertoires in COVID-19. Measured with immunoSEQ multiplex PCR; TCRdb has only the in-frame clones, and not every one. The sample includes over 75,000 clones, roughly 88% of them seen just once. The sample comprised peripheral blood. These receptors all stem from a woman in her forties or fifties with acute or convalescent COVID-19. The CDR3 runs from the conserved cysteine through the conserved F or W. The D gene is left open where the match is weak. Size is stated for part of the rows, as once, few or many counts, or as a class when the clone is expanded.

cdr3_aa	cdr3_nt	clone_size	j_call	d_call	v_call
CASSRTGSTGELFF	TGTGCCAGCAGTCGGACAGGAAGCACCGGGGAGCTGTTTTTT	-	TRBJ2-2	TRBD1	TRBV6-2/TRBV6-3
CASSEALQGQLFF	TGTGCCAGCAGTGAAGCTCTACAGGGCCAGCTGTTTTTT	-	TRBJ2-2	-	TRBV6-1
CSVEGLAGGNSYEQYF	TGCAGCGTTGAAGGACTAGCGGGAGGGAACTCCTACGAGCAGTACTTC	-	TRBJ2-7	TRBD2	TRBV29-1
CSHQNTEAFF	TGCAGCCATCAGAACACTGAAGCTTTCTTT	-	TRBJ1-1	-	TRBV20-1
CASSRTLAGGLAYEQYF	TGCGCCAGCAGCCGAACCTTAGCGGGGGGCCTTGCCTACGAGCAGTACTTC	once	TRBJ2-7	TRBD2	TRBV4-3
CATSDSTGQGVVDEQFF	TGTGCCACCAGTGATTCGACGGGACAGGGGGTTGTGGATGAGCAGTTCTTC	-	TRBJ2-1	TRBD1	TRBV24-1
CASSSTGGGGNEKLFF	TGCGCCAGCAGCTCTACAGGGGGCGGGGGTAATGAAAAACTGTTTTTT	-	TRBJ1-4	TRBD1	TRBV5-1
CASSLAGAPYNEQFF	TGCGCCAGCAGCTTAGCGGGGGCACCCTACAATGAGCAGTTCTTC	-	TRBJ2-1	TRBD2	TRBV5-1
CASSLLTTSNEQFF	TGTGCCAGCAGCCTACTAACGACTAGCAATGAGCAGTTCTTC	-	TRBJ2-1	-	TRBV5-4
CASSQALAGGGEQYF	TGTGCCAGCAGCCAGGCGCTAGCGGGAGGCGGTGAGCAGTACTTC	-	TRBJ2-7	TRBD2	TRBV3-1/TRBV3-2
CASSLGRAYNEQFF	TGTGCCAGCAGCCTAGGGAGGGCCTACAATGAGCAGTTCTTC	-	TRBJ2-1	TRBD2	TRBV3-1/TRBV3-2
CASSLGRGGSPLHF	TGTGCCAGCAGCTTGGGCAGGGGTGGGTCACCCCTCCACTTT	-	TRBJ1-6	-	TRBV7-2
CASSLTGANEKLFF	TGTGCCAGCAGCCTGACAGGGGCTAATGAAAAACTGTTTTTT	-	TRBJ1-4	TRBD1	TRBV3-1/TRBV3-2
CAISASGKEGYTF	TGTGCCATCAGTGCTTCAGGGAAGGAGGGCTACACCTTC	-	TRBJ1-2	-	TRBV10-3
CASSPSFRDIETSYEQYF	TGCGCCAGCAGCCCATCTTTTCGGGACATAGAGACCTCCTACGAGCAGTACTTC	-	TRBJ2-7	-	TRBV4-1
CASSSYYMLETQYF	TGCGCCAGCAGCTCGTATTATATGTTGGAGACCCAGTACTTC	few	TRBJ2-5	-	TRBV5-1
CASSITGLPYEQYF	TGTGCCAGCAGTATAACAGGGCTGCCTTACGAGCAGTACTTC	-	TRBJ2-7	-	TRBV28
CAWSPGEVSEAFF	TGTGCCTGGAGTCCCGGGGAGGTCTCAGAAGCTTTCTTT	-	TRBJ1-1	-	TRBV30
CASSFQRGQGYTF	TGTGCCAGCAGCTTTCAAAGGGGGCAGGGCTACACCTTC	-	TRBJ1-2	TRBD1	TRBV7-2
CASRTGRFITEAFF	TGTGCCAGTAGGACAGGGCGGTTTATTACTGAAGCTTTCTTT	-	TRBJ1-1	TRBD1	TRBV19
CASSFSGAPYEQYF	TGCGCCAGCAGCTTCAGCGGGGCCCCCTACGAGCAGTACTTC	-	TRBJ2-7	TRBD2	TRBV5-1
CASSLRVPYEQYF	TGTGCCAGCAGTTTACGGGTTCCCTACGAGCAGTACTTC	once	TRBJ2-7	-	TRBV28
CASSLVGNSPLHF	TGTGCCAGCAGCTTAGTCGGGAATTCACCCCTCCACTTT	-	TRBJ1-6	-	TRBV11-2
CASSLGQGEGEQYF	TGTGCCAGCAGCTTAGGACAGGGCGAGGGGGAGCAGTACTTC	-	TRBJ2-7	TRBD1	TRBV7-9
CASSAGLAGDQETQYF	TGTGCCAGCAGCGCAGGACTAGCGGGGGACCAAGAGACCCAGTACTTC	-	TRBJ2-5	TRBD2	TRBV9
CASTSYWGTDTEAFF	TGTGCCAGCACCTCATATTGGGGGACAGACACTGAAGCTTTCTTT	-	TRBJ1-1	TRBD1	TRBV6-6
CASSLVGVGLSNRIQYF	TGTGCCAGCAGCTTGGTTGGGGTAGGACTATCTAATCGGATTCAGTACTTC	-	TRBJ2-4	-	TRBV5-5
CASSLGQAANEQFF	TGCGCCAGCAGCTTGGGACAGGCCGCTAATGAGCAGTTCTTC	once	TRBJ2-1	-	TRBV5-1
CASSLQLGRADTQYF	TGTGCCAGCAGCCTACAACTAGGACGGGCAGATACGCAGTATTTT	-	TRBJ2-3	-	TRBV14
CASSRDGPGEKLFF	TGTGCCAGCAGCCGGGATGGGCCTGGGGAAAAACTGTTTTTT	-	TRBJ1-4	-	TRBV7-2
CAGRAGQGFTGELFF	TGTGCCGGGCGGGCGGGACAGGGGTTCACCGGGGAGCTGTTTTTT	-	TRBJ2-2	TRBD1	TRBV30
CASSEAQGGYGYTF	TGTGCCAGCAGTGAAGCGCAAGGGGGATATGGCTACACCTTC	-	TRBJ1-2	-	TRBV6-1
CASSSWQGSGTEAFF	TGTGCCAGCAGTTCTTGGCAGGGAAGTGGGACTGAAGCTTTCTTT	-	TRBJ1-1	-	TRBV27
CAISESTLRLAGDNEQFF	TGTGCCATCAGTGAGTCGACTCTTAGGCTAGCGGGGGACAATGAGCAGTTCTTC	-	TRBJ2-1	TRBD2	TRBV10-3
CASSLVAGSSYEQYF	TGCGCCAGCAGCTTGGTGGCGGGGAGCTCCTACGAGCAGTACTTC	-	TRBJ2-7	-	TRBV5-1
CASRNSGAETQYF	TGTGCCAGCAGAAATAGCGGGGCAGAGACCCAGTACTTC	once	TRBJ2-5	TRBD2	TRBV11-2
CASTNLGGFNQPQHF	TGTGCCAGCACCAACTTAGGCGGATTCAATCAGCCCCAGCATTTT	-	TRBJ1-5	-	TRBV6-5
CASGLIRGASYGYTF	TGTGCTAGTGGTTTGATCCGCGGGGCCAGCTATGGCTACACCTTC	-	TRBJ1-2	-	TRBV12-5
CASCRDRGSETQYF	TGTGCCAGCTGCCGGGACAGGGGGTCGGAGACCCAGTACTTC	-	TRBJ2-5	TRBD1	TRBV6-2/TRBV6-3
CASSPGTNGRGYTF	TGTGCCAGCTCACCAGGGACAAATGGTCGAGGCTACACCTTC	-	TRBJ1-2	-	TRBV18
CAWGSGIREPQHF	TGTGCCTGGGGTTCGGGGATTAGGGAGCCCCAGCATTTT	-	TRBJ1-5	-	TRBV30
CASSPLEGISGANVLTF	TGTGCCAGCAGTCCCCTGGAGGGGATCTCTGGGGCCAACGTCCTGACTTTC	-	TRBJ2-6	-	TRBV28
CASSLIPGSNYGYTF	TGTGCCAGCAGTTTAATCCCAGGGTCCAATTATGGCTACACCTTC	-	TRBJ1-2	-	TRBV27
CSSAGGQGADEQFF	TGCAGCAGTGCCGGGGGGCAGGGAGCGGATGAGCAGTTCTTC	-	TRBJ2-1	-	TRBV29-1
CASSLGTDHSYGYTF	TGCGCCAGCAGCCTTGGGACAGATCATTCCTATGGCTACACCTTC	-	TRBJ1-2	TRBD1	TRBV5-1
CASSPVAIADTQYF	TGCGCCAGCAGCCCAGTAGCGATCGCAGATACGCAGTATTTT	-	TRBJ2-3	-	TRBV5-1